A selection of T cell receptor beta chains follows, all from one sample in a study of CD8 T cells in ankylosing spondylitis. In TCRdb, the 5' RACE reads were re-called with MiXCR into one record per CDR3 protein. In the table there are a few hundred thousand distinct CDR3 sequences, roughly 10% of which are singletons. The sequencing sample was made of blood, either unsorted or a sorted T cell fraction (not recorded which). The origin of the receptors is a male donor with ankylosing spondylitis or in good health (not recorded which). Each CDR3 is given with its conserved first and last residue. The D gene is left open where the match is weak.

>TRBD2|TRBV12-3/TRBV12-4|TRBJ2-1
CASSHGLDRFF
>TRBD1|TRBV27|TRBJ1-1
CASSPGQGWSEAFF
>TRBD1|TRBV10-3|TRBJ1-1
CAIRGQGSTEAFF
>TRBD1|TRBV20-1|TRBJ1-2
CSARTGGGYTF
>-|TRBV19|TRBJ1-1
CASMGRENTEAFF
>-|TRBV12-3/TRBV12-4|TRBJ2-1
CASSLYGPETEQFF
>-|TRBV27|TRBJ2-2
CASTASPNTGELFF
>-|TRBV5-1|TRBJ2-7
CASSFFGGGEQYF
>TRBD1|TRBV5-1|TRBJ1-1
CASSLVAGGAQSEAFF
>TRBD2|TRBV20-1|TRBJ2-7
CSATRLAGGNTHEQYF
>-|TRBV3-1|TRBJ1-1
CASSQSDFEAFF
>-|TRBV6-1|TRBJ2-6
CASSESGSGANVLTF
>TRBD1|TRBV29-1|TRBJ2-1
CSAGQGTSNEQFF